This T cell receptor beta chain emerged from a study of blood T cells in healthy people across ages. About the research overall: Per two T cells, about one barcoded beta molecule was captured through template switching. Study-level findings and limits: Greater diversity and more naive CD4+ cells were seen in long-lived donors than in aged donors.

As for this clonotype: The target antigen is unknown.

V gave up 3 bases and J gave up 3 bases, with 16 bases separating them. The CDR3 is 15 residues long. Germline loops: CDR1 SGHRS, CDR2 YFSETQ. A second PCR, run for about 7 to 12 cycles, used a sample-barcoded 5' primer plus a J-beta primer mix. Paired-end reads containing CDR3 totaled no fewer than 3 million for each sample. TCRdb re-called the 5' RACE reads through MiXCR, storing one row per CDR3 protein. The sample has fewer than 2,000,000 distinct CDR3 sequences, around 35% seen once. This chain uses TRBV5-1 with TRBJ2-7, with D perhaps TRBD2 (6 bases). Sequenced input: blood. This receptor was obtained from a woman in her thirties in good health. The CDR3 nucleotides are TGCGCCAGCAGCTACGGGACTGAGCAGCTCTACGAGCAGTACTTC. Amino acids: CASSYGTEQLYEQYF.